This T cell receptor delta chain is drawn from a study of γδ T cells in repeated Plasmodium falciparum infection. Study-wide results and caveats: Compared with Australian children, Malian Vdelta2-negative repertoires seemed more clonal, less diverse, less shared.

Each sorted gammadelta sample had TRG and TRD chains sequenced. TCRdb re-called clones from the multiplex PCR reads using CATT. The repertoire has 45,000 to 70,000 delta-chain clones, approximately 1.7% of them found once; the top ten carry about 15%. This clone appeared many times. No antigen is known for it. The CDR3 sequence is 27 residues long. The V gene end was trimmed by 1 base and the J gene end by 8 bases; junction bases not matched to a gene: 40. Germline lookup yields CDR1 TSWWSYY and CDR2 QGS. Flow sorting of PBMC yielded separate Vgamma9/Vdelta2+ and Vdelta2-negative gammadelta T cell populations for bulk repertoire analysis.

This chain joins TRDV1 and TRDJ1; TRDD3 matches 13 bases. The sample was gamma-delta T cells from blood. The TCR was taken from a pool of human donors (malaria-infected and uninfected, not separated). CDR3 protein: CALGEPMAHSSFLPYWGIREIPPKLIF. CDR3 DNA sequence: TGTGCTCTTGGGGAACCGATGGCCCACTCATCCTTCCTTCCGTACTGGGGGATACGCGAAATTCCGCCCAAACTCATCTTT.